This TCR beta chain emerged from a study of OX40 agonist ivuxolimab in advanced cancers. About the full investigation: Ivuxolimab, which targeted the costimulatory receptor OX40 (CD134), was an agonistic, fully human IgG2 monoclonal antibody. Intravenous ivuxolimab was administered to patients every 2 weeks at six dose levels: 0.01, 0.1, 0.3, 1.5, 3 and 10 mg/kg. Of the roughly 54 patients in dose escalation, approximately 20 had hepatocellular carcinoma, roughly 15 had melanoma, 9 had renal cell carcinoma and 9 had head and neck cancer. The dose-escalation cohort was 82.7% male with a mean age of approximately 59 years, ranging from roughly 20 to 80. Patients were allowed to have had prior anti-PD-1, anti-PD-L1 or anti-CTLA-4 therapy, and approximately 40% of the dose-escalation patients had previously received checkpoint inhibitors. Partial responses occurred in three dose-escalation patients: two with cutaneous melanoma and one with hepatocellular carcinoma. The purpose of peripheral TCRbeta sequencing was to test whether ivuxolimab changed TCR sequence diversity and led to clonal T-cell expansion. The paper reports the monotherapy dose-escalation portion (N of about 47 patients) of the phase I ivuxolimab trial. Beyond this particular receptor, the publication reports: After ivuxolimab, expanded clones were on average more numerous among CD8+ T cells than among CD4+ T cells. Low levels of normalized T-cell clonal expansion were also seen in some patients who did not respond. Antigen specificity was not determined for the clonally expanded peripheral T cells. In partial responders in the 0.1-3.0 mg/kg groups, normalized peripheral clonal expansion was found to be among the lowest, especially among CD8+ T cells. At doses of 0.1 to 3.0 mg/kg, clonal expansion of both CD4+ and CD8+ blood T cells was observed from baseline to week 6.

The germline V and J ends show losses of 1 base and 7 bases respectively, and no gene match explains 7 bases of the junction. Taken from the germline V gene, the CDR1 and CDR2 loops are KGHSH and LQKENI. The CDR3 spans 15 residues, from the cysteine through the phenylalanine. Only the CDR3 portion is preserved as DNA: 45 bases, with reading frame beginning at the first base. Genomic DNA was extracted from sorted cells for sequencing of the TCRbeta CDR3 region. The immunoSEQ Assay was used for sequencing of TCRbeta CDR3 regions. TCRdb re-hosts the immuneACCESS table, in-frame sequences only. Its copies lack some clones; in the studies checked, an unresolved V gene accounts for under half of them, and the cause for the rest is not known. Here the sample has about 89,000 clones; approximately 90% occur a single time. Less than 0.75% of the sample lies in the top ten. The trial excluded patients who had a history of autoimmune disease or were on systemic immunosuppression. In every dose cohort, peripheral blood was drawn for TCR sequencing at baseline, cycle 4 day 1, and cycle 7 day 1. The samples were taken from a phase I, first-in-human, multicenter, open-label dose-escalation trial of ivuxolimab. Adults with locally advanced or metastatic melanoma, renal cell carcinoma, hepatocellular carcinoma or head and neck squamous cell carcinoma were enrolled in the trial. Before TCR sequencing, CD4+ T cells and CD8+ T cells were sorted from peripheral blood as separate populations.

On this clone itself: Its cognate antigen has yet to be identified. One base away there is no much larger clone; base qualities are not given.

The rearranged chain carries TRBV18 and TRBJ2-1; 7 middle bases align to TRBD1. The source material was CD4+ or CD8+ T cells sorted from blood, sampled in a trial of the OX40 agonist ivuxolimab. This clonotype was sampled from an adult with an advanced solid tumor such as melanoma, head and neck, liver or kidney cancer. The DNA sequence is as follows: TGTGCCAGCTCACCACGGGACAGTGGTTTGAATGAGCAGTTCTTC. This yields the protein CASSPRDSGLNEQFF.